This T cell receptor beta chain was observed in a study of blood T cell repertoires in COVID-19. Study information: Acute-phase and convalescent COVID-19 samples originated in the United States, Italy and Spain. PBMCs, B-cell-depleted T cells, or T cells were the source of the cDNA or gDNA that made up the material.

In the original workflow: Estimated nucleated cell counts came from reference gene primer amplification. Clones were read by immunoSEQ multiplex PCR, and TCRdb kept only the in-frame ones, dropping some. The V and J calls and clone size are taken from that table; D and trimming were inferred from the DNA. The data hold 100,000 to 150,000 clones, with over 75% observed a single time. Germline V gene lookup returns CDR1 MDHEN and CDR2 SYDVKM. With V trimmed by 3 bases and J by 5 bases, 8 bases remained unmatched. CDR3 length equals 15 residues. The V call is TRBV28, the J call TRBJ2-7, with 9 bases that match TRBD1. The sequenced sample consisted of peripheral blood. The sequence came from a man between 60 and 75 years old with active or convalescent COVID-19. CDR3 coding DNA: TGTGCCAGCAGTTTGCCCGGGGACAGGGTCCACGAGCAGTACTTC. Encoded protein: CASSLPGDRVHEQYF.